This T cell receptor (beta chain) was captured in a study of post-analysis software for immune sequencing data. Across the whole study: Recorded subtypes: relapsing-remitting, secondary progressive, progressive-relapsing; some patients unannotated. General study points: Patients showed TRBV5-6, TRBV5-1 and TRBV20-1 among about five TRBV segments more frequent than in controls. Controls' normalized Chao1 diversity significantly exceeded that of multiple sclerosis patients. By F measure, samples from a shared preparation batch strongly co-clustered.

Unique molecular identifiers had been added to the TCR beta cDNA libraries. From around 1 to 10 million T cells, hundreds of thousands of cDNA molecules were obtained. TCRdb ran MiXCR on the PCR reads and lists one entry per CDR3 protein. Of roughly 540,000 distinct CDR3 sequences listed, 34% were seen once; the top ten hold around 5.9%. This clonotype showed up just a few times. The target antigen is unknown. CDR1 and CDR2 (germline): SGHTA, FQGTGA. The CDR3 spans 16 residues. The V and J genes are TRBV7-3 and TRBJ2-7; D could derive from TRBD1 or TRBD2 (5 bases each). The end of the DNA fits TRBJ2-5 better, so the J call may be wrong. The source material was blood. The sequence derives from a girl younger than 18 with multiple sclerosis. CDR3 loop: CASSVFGAKEGETQYF. In DNA, the CDR3 is TGTGCCAGCAGCGTGTTCGGGGCTAAAGAGGGGGAGACCCAGTACTTC.